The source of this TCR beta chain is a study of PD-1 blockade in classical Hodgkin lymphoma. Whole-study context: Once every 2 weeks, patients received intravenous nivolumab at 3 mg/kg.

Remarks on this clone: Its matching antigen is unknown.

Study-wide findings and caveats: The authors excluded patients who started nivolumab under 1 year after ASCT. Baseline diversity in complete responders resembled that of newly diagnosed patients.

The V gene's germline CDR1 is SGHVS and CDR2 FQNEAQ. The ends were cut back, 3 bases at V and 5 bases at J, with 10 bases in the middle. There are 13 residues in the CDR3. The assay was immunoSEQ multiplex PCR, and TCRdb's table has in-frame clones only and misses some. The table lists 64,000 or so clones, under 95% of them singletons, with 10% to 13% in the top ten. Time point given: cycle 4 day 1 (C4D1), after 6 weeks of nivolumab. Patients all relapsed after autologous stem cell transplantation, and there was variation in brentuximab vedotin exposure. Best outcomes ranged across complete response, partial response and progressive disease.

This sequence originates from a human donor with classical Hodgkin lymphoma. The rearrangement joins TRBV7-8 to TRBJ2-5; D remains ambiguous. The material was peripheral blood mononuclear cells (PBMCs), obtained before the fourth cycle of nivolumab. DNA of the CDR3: TGTGCCAGCAGCTTGCGTAATCGGGAGACCCAGTACTTC. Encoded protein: CASSLRNRETQYF.